Presented here are 14 T cell receptor beta chains from one specimen sequenced in a study of blood T cell repertoires in COVID-19. Assay: immunoSEQ multiplex PCR; the TCRdb copy retains only in-frame clones and omits some. Counted here are tens of thousands of clones, roughly 84% occurring once; the ten biggest clones make up roughly 13%. Material for sequencing was peripheral blood. The receptor set was obtained from a man in his 60s with active COVID-19.

The gene calls are TRBV25-1 and TRBJ1-6; D unresolved. V was trimmed by 6 bases and J by 8 bases, leaving 14 bases between them. The CDR3 has 14 residues. Germline CDR1 and CDR2: MGHDK and SYGVNS. As DNA, the CDR3 is TGTGCCAGCAGCCAGGCCATCACCTATTCACCCCTCCACTTT. Protein: CASSQAITYSPLHF. Together with reference TRBV25-1 and TRBJ1-6, the CDR3 gives the full variable domain: EADIYQTPRYLVIGTGKKITLECSQTMGHDKMYWYQQDPGMELHLIHYSYGVNSTEKGDLSSESTVSRIRTEHFPLTLESARPSHTSQYLCASSQAITYSPLHFGNGTRLTVT.

V gene TRBV10-2 combines with J gene TRBJ2-7; 9 nucleotides line up with TRBD2. Germline values: CDR1 WSHSY, CDR2 SAAADI. This CDR3 comprises 14 residues. V gave up 10 bases and J gave up 4 bases; unmatched junction bases: 11. CDR3 residues: CATLAAGGPYEQYF. In nucleotides, the CDR3 is TGCGCCACCCTCGCAGCGGGAGGCCCGTACGAGCAGTACTTC.

The V and J genes are TRBV7-3 and TRBJ2-7; 10 bases agree with TRBD1. CDR1 SGHTA and CDR2 FQGTGA come from the germline V gene. This CDR3 has 14 residues. V shed 5 bases and J 2 bases; nucleotides not matched to a gene: 3. CDR3 sequence: CASSRDRGPYEQYF. In nucleotides, the CDR3 is TGTGCCAGCAGCCGGGACAGGGGTCCCTACGAGCAGTACTTC.

As DNA, the CDR3 is TGTGCCAGTAGTATGTCTTCGGACACCTCCTCTGGAAACACCATATATTTT. Translation gives CASSMSSDTSSGNTIYF. This chain joins TRBV19 and TRBJ1-3; a possible D gene is TRBD1 (5 bases). V dropped 3 bases and J dropped 0 bases, with 15 bases sitting between them. The germline gives CDR1 LNHDA, CDR2 SQIVND (reference sequence). This CDR3 is 17 amino acids long.

The chain joins TRBV9 to TRBJ1-5, with 7 bases aligning to TRBD1. V gave up 0 bases and J gave up 1 base; unmatched junction bases: 1. CDR1 and CDR2 (germline): SGDLS, YYNGEE. The CDR3 sequence is 15 residues long. The CDR3 DNA sequence: TGTGCCAGCAGCGTAGGACAGGGCAGCAATCAGCCCCAGCATTTT. As protein: CASSVGQGSNQPQHF.

The CDR3: CASMRGTGGYEQFF. The CDR3 DNA sequence: TGTGCCAGCATGAGGGGGACAGGGGGATATGAGCAGTTCTTC. This sequence joins TRBV27 and TRBJ2-1; TRBD1 aligns across 11 bases. The CDR3 is made up of 14 amino acids. Germline assignment: CDR1 MNHEY and CDR2 SMNVEV (reference sequence). Losses at the gene ends were 7 bases for V and 8 bases for J; bases not matched to a gene: 7.

This sequence joins TRBV2 and TRBJ2-1, with 7 bases fitting TRBD2. The ends lost 6 bases at V and 0 bases at J; junction bases unmatched: 14. This CDR3 spans 18 amino acids. Germline CDR1 reads SNHLY; CDR2 reads FYNNEI. The CDR3 here is CASRTRSGASRSYNEQFF. The CDR3 DNA reads as TGTGCCAGCAGGACCAGGAGCGGGGCTTCCCGCTCCTACAATGAGCAGTTCTTC.

The V call is TRBV7-3, the J call TRBJ2-1; D call uncertain. Germline V lookup: CDR1 SGHTA, CDR2 FQGTGA. The CDR3 has 11 residues. Trimming pared 9 bases from V and 5 bases from J, leaving 8 bases between. This CDR3 reads CARGPNNEQFF. The CDR3 bases are TGTGCCAGGGGCCCAAACAATGAGCAGTTCTTC.

The genes are TRBV5-6 and TRBJ1-2, with TRBD1 as a possible D gene (6 bases). Germline V gene data show CDR1 as SGHDT and CDR2 as YYEEEE. Trimming removed 4 bases at V and 7 bases at J, with 17 bases between. The CDR3 covers 14 residues. CDR3 coding DNA: TGTGCCAGCAGCATCGACAGGAGTCTAAGTGGCTACACCTTC. Protein product: CASSIDRSLSGYTF. The full variable domain, its missing parts supplied by reference TRBV5-6 and TRBJ1-2, is DAGVTQSPTHLIKTRGQQVTLRCSPKSGHDTVSWYQQALGQGPQFIFQYYEEEERQRGNFPDRFSGHQFPNYSSELNVNALLLGDSALYLCASSIDRSLSGYTFGSGTRLTVV.

The J gene is TRBJ2-2, the V gene TRBV18, with 11 bases lining up with TRBD2. The CDR3 has 17 residues. The trim removed 3 bases at V and 7 bases at J, leaving 10 bases unmatched. From germline, CDR1 is KGHSH and CDR2 LQKENI. The CDR3 bases are TGTGCCAGCTCACCGGAGACTAGCGGGGTGATCGGCGGGGAGCTGTTTTTT. Translating it yields CASSPETSGVIGGELFF.

There are a few counts of this clone. V and J are TRBV18 and TRBJ2-5; 8 bases match TRBD1. Germline trimming cut 11 bases from V and 5 bases from J; bases unmatched to any gene: 13. CDR1 is KGHSH and CDR2 is LQKENI in the germline V gene. The length of the CDR3 is 14 residues. The CDR3 DNA sequence: TGTGCCCAAGGCCCGGACAGGGCGAGGGAGACCCAGTACTTC. Protein product: CAQGPDRARETQYF.

The rearrangement joins TRBV7-2 to TRBJ2-1; D is undetermined. Germline CDR1 reads SGHTA; CDR2 reads FQGNSA. V gave up 3 bases and J gave up 3 bases, with 6 bases separating them. The CDR3 length is 13 residues. The CDR3 protein is CASSFGVYNEQFF. The CDR3 coding sequence is TGTGCCAGCAGCTTCGGAGTCTACAATGAGCAGTTCTTC.

The rearrangement links TRBV5-1 to TRBJ1-2; TRBD1 agrees at 8 bases. The length of the CDR3 is 15 residues. Trimming cost V 4 bases and J 8 bases; bases outside gene matches: 13. Looked up from germline, CDR1 is SGHRS and CDR2 is YFSETQ. The CDR3 sequence is CASSAPGQEFGGYTF. In DNA form, the CDR3 reads TGCGCCAGCAGCGCACCGGGACAGGAGTTCGGCGGCTACACCTTC. The full variable domain, in which reference TRBV5-1 and TRBJ1-2 provide the parts outside the CDR3, is KAGVTQTPRYLIKTRGQQVTLSCSPISGHRSVSWYQQTPGQGLQFLFEYFSETQRNKGNFPGRFSGRQFSNSRSEMNVSTLELGDSALYLCASSAPGQEFGGYTFGSGTRLTVV.

The chain has TRBV9 and TRBJ2-3; 11 bases match TRBD2. Trimming cost V 0 bases and J 2 bases; bases outside gene matches: 8. Germline-derived CDR1 and CDR2 are SGDLS and YYNGEE. This CDR3 spans 18 amino acids. The CDR3 nucleotides are TGTGCCAGCAGCGTAGATCCCCCGGGACTAGCGGCCACAGATACGCAGTATTTT. It codes for CASSVDPPGLAATDTQYF.